Each of the 29 T cell receptor beta chains below was sequenced from the same sample in a study of cytomegalovirus exposure and HLA in healthy donors. PCR amplification relied on 60 Vbeta primers (plus 13 Jbeta primers). Produced via immunoSEQ multiplex PCR; TCRdb's table is partial and in-frame only. The repertoire consists of 100,000 to 120,000 clones, with about three quarters occurring once and the leading ten covering 7.5% to 10%. The sample was PBMCs. Source of these receptors: a woman in her 40s in good health and CMV-seropositive.

The chain has TRBV15 and TRBJ2-4, with 7 bases matching TRBD1. Per the germline V gene, CDR1 is LNHNV and CDR2 is YYDKDF (reference sequence). V was clipped by 5 bases and J by 5 bases; unmatched bases: 3. This CDR3 comprises 13 residues. DNA of the CDR3: TGTGCCACCAGCCGGGACAGACAAAACATTCAGTACTTC. Residues: CATSRDRQNIQYF.

The J gene is TRBJ2-5, the V gene TRBV4-2; TRBD2 matches at 14 bases. CDR1 and CDR2 (germline): LGHNA, YNFKEQ. With V trimmed by 2 bases and J by 2 bases, 4 bases remained unmatched. CDR3 length: 17 amino acids. The CDR3 DNA reads as TGTGCCAGCAGCCAACCGGGACTAGCGGGGGAACAAGAGACCCAGTACTTC. Its translation is CASSQPGLAGEQETQYF.

The chain links TRBV6-5 to TRBJ2-7; 9 nucleotides align to TRBD2. CDR1 MNHEY and CDR2 SVGAGI come from the germline V gene. CDR3 size: 15 residues. V was clipped by 8 bases and J by 5 bases; unmatched bases: 13. The CDR3 region is CASSWGASGTHEQYF. CDR3 DNA sequence: TGTGCCAGCTCATGGGGGGCTAGCGGGACCCACGAGCAGTACTTC.

The V call is TRBV28, the J call TRBJ1-6; 9 nucleotides line up with TRBD1. Trimming removed 1 base from V and 7 bases from J; junction bases left unmatched: 11. The CDR3 runs 18 residues. The germline V gene has CDR1 MDHEN and CDR2 SYDVKM. The CDR3 DNA is TGTGCCAGCAGTTTATCCCTTCACAGGGGGCCTTTGAATTCACCCCTCCACTTT. Residues: CASSLSLHRGPLNSPLHF.

This clone was counted a few times. DNA for the CDR3: TGTGCCATCAAGGCTCTGGGGACAGAGAATTCACCCCTCCACTTT. Amino acids: CAIKALGTENSPLHF. The chain carries TRBV10-3 and TRBJ1-6, with 7 bases identical to TRBD1. With V trimmed by 7 bases and J by 7 bases, 10 bases remained unmatched. This CDR3 is built from 15 residues. Looked up from germline, CDR1 is ENHRY and CDR2 is SYGVKD.

This chain links TRBV5-4 with TRBJ1-6; tentative D call: TRBD1 (6 bases). The V end was cut by 0 bases, the J end by 9 bases, with 16 bases between. This CDR3 contains 16 residues. CDR1 and CDR2 from the germline V gene are SGHNT and YYREEE (reference sequence). CDR3 loop: CASSLARGAVGSPLHF. Here the CDR3 DNA reads TGTGCCAGCAGCTTGGCACGGGGGGCTGTTGGTTCACCCCTCCACTTT.

The chain joins TRBV28 to TRBJ2-7; 9 bases are shared with TRBD1. Germline lookup yields CDR1 MDHEN and CDR2 SYDVKM. V trimming: 2 bases; J trimming: 5 bases; junction bases outside the gene matches: 4. This CDR3 is built from 14 residues. In nucleotides, the CDR3 is TGTGCCAGCAGTTTACCCCGGACAGGGGACGAGCAGTACTTC. This translates into CASSLPRTGDEQYF.

The chain uses TRBV14 and TRBJ2-7; D is unclear. Germline CDR1 is SGHDN and CDR2 is FVKESK. This CDR3 region has 14 residues. V shed 4 bases and J shed 0 bases, with 10 bases lying between them. The DNA for the CDR3 is TGTGCCAGCAGCCTCCAATATAGCTCCTACGAGCAGTACTTC. Translation gives CASSLQYSSYEQYF.

The chain links TRBV29-1 to TRBJ1-4, with a weak D call TRBD1 (5 bases). The germline gives CDR1 SQVTM, CDR2 ANQGSEA. The V end was cut by 4 bases, the J end by 4 bases, with 16 bases between. The CDR3 is 15 residues long. CDR3 in amino acids: CSVVERGLINEKLFF. CDR3 sequence (DNA): TGCAGCGTTGTGGAGCGGGGCCTTATTAATGAAAAACTGTTTTTT.

V and J are TRBV6-1 and TRBJ2-3; 7 bases fit TRBD1. V lost 4 bases, J lost 6 bases, and 7 bases stayed unmatched. The CDR3 is made up of 14 amino acids. Germline V lookup: CDR1 MNHNS, CDR2 SASEGT. The CDR3 spells CASSADRVLDTQYF. The CDR3, as DNA: TGTGCCAGCAGTGCTGACAGGGTTCTGGATACGCAGTATTTT.

To note about this clone: Germline and junction disagree at one end, which may indicate a read error. The V call is TRBV7-8, the J call TRBJ2-1; D might be TRBD2 (5 bases). This CDR3 comprises 16 residues. Germline assignment: CDR1 SGHVS and CDR2 FQNEAQ. CDR3 amino acids: CANSPSGYSPYNEQFF. CDR3 sequence (DNA): TGTGCCAACAGCCCCTCGGGGTACTCTCCCTACAATGAGCAGTTCTTC.

This chain links TRBV29-1 with TRBJ2-7; 7 bases match TRBD2. The CDR3 is 14 amino acids. Germline values: CDR1 SQVTM, CDR2 ANQGSEA. V shed 3 bases and J 4 bases; nucleotides not matched to a gene: 9. CDR3 nucleotides: TGCAGCGTTGAGGAGGGCGGGGGTGATTACGAGCAGTACTTC. It encodes CSVEEGGGDYEQYF.

This clone appeared a few times. The genes are TRBV7-9 and TRBJ1-4; tentative D call: TRBD1 (5 bases). Germline CDR1 reads SEHNR; CDR2 reads FQNEAQ (reference sequence). V dropped 7 bases and J dropped 2 bases, with 20 bases sitting between them. This CDR3 region has 17 residues. The CDR3 coding sequence is TGTGCCAGCACCCGGATGGGGCAGGGTTCGACTAATGAAAAACTGTTTTTT. Translation gives CASTRMGQGSTNEKLFF. Together with reference TRBV7-9 and TRBJ1-4, the CDR3 gives the full variable domain: DTGVSQNPRHKITKRGQNVTFRCDPISEHNRLYWYRQTLGQGPEFLTYFQNEAQLEKSRLLSDRFSAERPKGSFSTLEIQRTEQGDSAMYLCASTRMGQGSTNEKLFFGSGTQLSVL.

J is TRBJ2-3 and V is TRBV11-2; TRBD2 matches 11 bases. The CDR3 consists of 17 residues. V was clipped by 5 bases and J by 4 bases; unmatched bases: 11. Germline loops: CDR1 SGHAT, CDR2 FQNNGV. CDR3 in amino acids: CASSVYHLAGGSDTQYF. The CDR3 DNA reads TGTGCCAGCAGCGTATACCATCTAGCGGGAGGTTCAGATACGCAGTATTTT.

The V gene is TRBV6-6, the J gene TRBJ1-5; perhaps TRBD1 as D (5 bases). V was trimmed by 7 bases and J by 5 bases, leaving 12 bases between them. There are 13 residues in the CDR3. CDR1 and CDR2 from the germline V gene are MNHNY and SVGAGI (reference sequence). CDR3: CASTLGRDQPQHF. The CDR3 bases are TGTGCCAGCACCCTGGGCAGGGATCAGCCCCAGCATTTT.

The CDR3 DNA is TGCAGCGGGCGTGGGCCAAACACTGAAGCTTTCTTT. This gives the protein CSGRGPNTEAFF. The chain couples TRBV29-1 to TRBJ1-1; no clear D. The V gene's germline CDR1 is SQVTM and CDR2 ANQGSEA. This CDR3 comprises 12 residues. V lost 7 bases and J 2 bases, leaving 11 bases between the germline ends.

V usage is TRBV19 and J usage is TRBJ1-2; D is unresolved. The CDR3 covers 14 residues. Trimming took 4 bases from V and 5 from J, leaving 14 bases between them. Looked up from germline, CDR1 is LNHDA and CDR2 is SQIVND (reference sequence). In DNA, the CDR3 is TGTGCCAGTAGTAGGTCAGGTTTCACTTATGGCTACACCTTC. Encoded protein: CASSRSGFTYGYTF.

The table lists this clone with a count of one. J is TRBJ2-7 and V is TRBV4-1; 12 positions match TRBD2. Losses at the gene ends were 3 bases for V and 0 bases for J; bases not matched to a gene: 15. CDR3 length equals 20 residues. Per the germline V gene, CDR1 is MGHRA and CDR2 is YSYEKL. CDR3 protein: CASSQFGLAGPYSSSYEQYF. In nucleotides, the CDR3 is TGCGCCAGCAGCCAGTTTGGACTAGCGGGACCTTACTCCTCCTCCTACGAGCAGTACTTC.

The chain recombines TRBV11-2 with TRBJ2-7, with TRBD1 identical over 8 bases. This CDR3 has 14 amino acids. From germline, CDR1 is SGHAT and CDR2 FQNNGV. Trimming at V came to 5 bases and at J to 4 bases, leaving 7 bases not matched to a gene. CDR3 in amino acids: CASSAGTGSYEQYF. CDR3 coding DNA: TGTGCCAGCAGCGCAGGGACAGGTTCGTACGAGCAGTACTTC.

The chain links TRBV10-3 to TRBJ2-5, with D perhaps TRBD1 (5 bases). The CDR3 consists of 14 residues. Germline V gene sequence: CDR1 ENHRY, CDR2 SYGVKD. Trimming removed 2 bases at V and 5 bases at J, with 12 bases between. CDR3 sequence: CAISEASKGETQYF. DNA for the CDR3: TGTGCCATCAGTGAGGCCTCAAAGGGGGAGACCCAGTACTTC.

The chain combines TRBV5-6 with TRBJ2-7; 8 bases fit TRBD1. Germline V gene data show CDR1 as SGHDT and CDR2 as YYEEEE. With 2 bases clipped from V and 3 bases from J, the junction kept 7 bases outside the gene matches. This CDR3 is built from 15 residues. Here the CDR3 DNA reads TGTGCCAGCAGCTTCGCATTAACAGGGGGCTACGAGCAGTACTTC. It codes for CASSFALTGGYEQYF. The whole variable domain, remainder taken from reference TRBV5-6 and TRBJ2-7, is DAGVTQSPTHLIKTRGQQVTLRCSPKSGHDTVSWYQQALGQGPQFIFQYYEEEERQRGNFPDRFSGHQFPNYSSELNVNALLLGDSALYLCASSFALTGGYEQYFGPGTRLTVT.

By proportion, this clone is medium-sized (0.01 to 0.1%). This chain connects TRBV15 to TRBJ2-7; a possible D gene is TRBD2 (6 bases). This CDR3 has 19 residues. From germline, CDR1 is LNHNV and CDR2 YYDKDF (reference sequence). V lost 0 bases to trimming and J lost 2 bases, with 23 bases between them. DNA of the CDR3: TGTGCCACCAGCAGAGATCCGGCGGGGCACCTCGGGAGACCCTACGAGCAGTACTTC. It yields the protein CATSRDPAGHLGRPYEQYF.

The V gene is TRBV4-3, the J gene TRBJ1-6; TRBD1 might be the D (6 bases). V dropped 3 bases and J dropped 10 bases, with 22 bases sitting between them. The CDR3 has 17 amino acids. The germline CDR1 and CDR2 sequences are LGHNA and YSLEER. The CDR3, as DNA: TGCGCCAGCAGCCAGGTGCTTGGGCCCCCGAGGGGGTCACCCCTCCACTTT. It encodes CASSQVLGPPRGSPLHF.

This clone came up once. The J gene is TRBJ1-4, the V gene TRBV13; D perhaps matches TRBD1 (6 bases). Trimming left V 5 bases short and J 5 bases short, with 12 bases between. This CDR3 contains 14 residues. Per the germline V gene, CDR1 is PRHDT and CDR2 is FYEKMQ (reference sequence). CDR3 residues: CASSPGQLNEKLFF. The CDR3 DNA reads as TGTGCCAGCAGCCCCGGACAGTTGAATGAAAAACTGTTTTTT.

V gene TRBV5-6 combines with J gene TRBJ2-1; 9 bases are shared with TRBD2. V dropped 3 bases and J dropped 7; count of bases not matched to a gene: 14. Germline CDR1 SGHDT, CDR2 YYEEEE. This CDR3 has 17 amino acids. CDR3 loop: CASSSIAGALRWNEQFF. CDR3 bases: TGTGCCAGCAGCTCGATAGCGGGAGCCTTGCGATGGAATGAGCAGTTCTTC.

The chain combines TRBV19 with TRBJ2-7, with D possibly being TRBD2 (7 bases). Per the germline V gene, CDR1 is LNHDA and CDR2 is SQIVND (reference sequence). CDR3 length: 13 residues. V gave up 7 bases and J gave up 5 bases, with 15 bases separating them. The CDR3 DNA follows: TGTGCCAGTACGCGGGGGCCGAGGGACGAGCAGTACTTC. Encoded protein: CASTRGPRDEQYF.

The chain joins TRBV28 to TRBJ1-5, with 10 bases identical to TRBD1. The trim removed 4 bases at V and 6 bases at J, leaving 3 bases unmatched. The CDR3 has 14 residues. The germline gives CDR1 MDHEN, CDR2 SYDVKM. The CDR3 sequence: CASSWTGGAQPQHF. The DNA of the CDR3 is TGTGCCAGCAGTTGGACAGGGGGGGCTCAGCCCCAGCATTTT.

The chain recombines TRBV5-4 with TRBJ1-2; a weak D match, TRBD1 (6 bases). This CDR3 is built from 15 residues. In germline, CDR1 is SGHNT, CDR2 YYREEE (reference sequence). The germline V and J ends were trimmed by 0 bases and 8 bases, with 17 bases remaining between them. The CDR3 bases are TGTGCCAGCAGCTTGGCCGTTCCCAGGGGCCGGGGCTACACCTTC. Amino acids: CASSLAVPRGRGYTF.

The rearrangement joins TRBV18 to TRBJ1-2; D is perhaps TRBD1 (6 bases). The germline gives CDR1 KGHSH, CDR2 LQKENI. The CDR3 consists of 13 residues. V shed 1 base and J shed 5 bases, with 8 bases lying between them. CDR3 protein: CASSPQGVYGYTF. CDR3 DNA sequence: TGTGCCAGCTCACCACAGGGGGTTTATGGCTACACCTTC.